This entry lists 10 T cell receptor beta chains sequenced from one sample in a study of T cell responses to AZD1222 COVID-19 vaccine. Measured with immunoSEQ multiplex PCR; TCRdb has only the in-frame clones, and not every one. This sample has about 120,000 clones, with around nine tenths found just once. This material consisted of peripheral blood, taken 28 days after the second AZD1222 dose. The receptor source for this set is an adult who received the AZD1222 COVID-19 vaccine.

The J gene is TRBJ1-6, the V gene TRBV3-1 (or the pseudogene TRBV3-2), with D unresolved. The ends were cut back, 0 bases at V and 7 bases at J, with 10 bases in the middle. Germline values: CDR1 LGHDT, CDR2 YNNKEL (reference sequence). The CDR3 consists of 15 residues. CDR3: CASSQDLGGNSPLHF. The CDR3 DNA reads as TGTGCCAGCAGCCAAGATTTAGGTGGGAATTCACCCCTCCACTTT.

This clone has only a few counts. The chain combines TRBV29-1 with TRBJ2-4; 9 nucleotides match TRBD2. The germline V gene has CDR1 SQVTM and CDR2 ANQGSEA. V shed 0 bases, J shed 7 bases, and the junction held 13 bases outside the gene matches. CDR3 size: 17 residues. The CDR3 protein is CSVEDLGTGTSRNIQYF. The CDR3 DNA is TGCAGCGTTGAAGATCTCGGGACCGGGACTAGCAGGAACATTCAGTACTTC.

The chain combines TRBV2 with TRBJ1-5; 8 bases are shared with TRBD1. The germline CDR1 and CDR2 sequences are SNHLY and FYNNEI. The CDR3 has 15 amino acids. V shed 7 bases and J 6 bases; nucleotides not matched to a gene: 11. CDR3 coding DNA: TGTGCCAGCAATGCAGTCACAGGGGGTAGTCAGCCCCAGCATTTT. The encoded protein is CASNAVTGGSQPQHF.

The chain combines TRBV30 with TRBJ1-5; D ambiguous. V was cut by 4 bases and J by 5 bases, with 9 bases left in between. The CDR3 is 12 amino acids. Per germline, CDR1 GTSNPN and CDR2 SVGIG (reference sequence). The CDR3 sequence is CAWTSGDQPQHF. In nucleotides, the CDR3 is TGTGCCTGGACTTCAGGAGATCAGCCCCAGCATTTT.

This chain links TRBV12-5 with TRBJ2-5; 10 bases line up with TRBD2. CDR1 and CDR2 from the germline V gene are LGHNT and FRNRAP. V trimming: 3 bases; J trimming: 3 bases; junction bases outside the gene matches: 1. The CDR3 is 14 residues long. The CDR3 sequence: CASGLSGREETQYF. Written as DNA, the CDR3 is TGTGCTAGTGGTTTAAGCGGGAGGGAAGAGACCCAGTACTTC.

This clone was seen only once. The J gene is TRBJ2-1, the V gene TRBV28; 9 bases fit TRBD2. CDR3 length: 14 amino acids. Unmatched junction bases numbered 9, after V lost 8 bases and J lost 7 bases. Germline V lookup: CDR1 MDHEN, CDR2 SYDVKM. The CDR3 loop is CASGRSGSQNEQFF. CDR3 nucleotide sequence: TGTGCCAGCGGACGTAGCGGGAGTCAGAATGAGCAGTTCTTC.

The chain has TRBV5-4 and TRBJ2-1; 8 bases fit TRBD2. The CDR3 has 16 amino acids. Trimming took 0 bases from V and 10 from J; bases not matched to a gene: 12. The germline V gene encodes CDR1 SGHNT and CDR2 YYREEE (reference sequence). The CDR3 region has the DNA TGTGCCAGCAGCTTGGCCTCGCGGGAGGACCCCTACGAGCAGTTCTTC. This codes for CASSLASREDPYEQFF.

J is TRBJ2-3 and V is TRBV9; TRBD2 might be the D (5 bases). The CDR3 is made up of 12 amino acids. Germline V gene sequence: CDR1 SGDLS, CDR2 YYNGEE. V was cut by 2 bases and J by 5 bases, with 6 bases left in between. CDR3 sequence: CASSVRGDTQYF. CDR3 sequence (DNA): TGTGCCAGCAGCGTCCGGGGAGATACGCAGTATTTT. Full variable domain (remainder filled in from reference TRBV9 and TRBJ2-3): DSGVTQTPKHLITATGQRVTLRCSPRSGDLSVYWYQQSLDQGLQFLIQYYNGEERAKGNILERFSAQQFPDLHSELNLSSLELGDSALYFCASSVRGDTQYFGPGTRLTVL.

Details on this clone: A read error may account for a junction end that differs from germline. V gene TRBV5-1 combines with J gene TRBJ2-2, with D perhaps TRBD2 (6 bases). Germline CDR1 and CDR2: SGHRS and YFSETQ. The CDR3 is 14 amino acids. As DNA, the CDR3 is TGCGCCAGCACGACGGGAGTGGAGACCGAGGAGCTGTTTTTT. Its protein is CASTTGVETEELFF.

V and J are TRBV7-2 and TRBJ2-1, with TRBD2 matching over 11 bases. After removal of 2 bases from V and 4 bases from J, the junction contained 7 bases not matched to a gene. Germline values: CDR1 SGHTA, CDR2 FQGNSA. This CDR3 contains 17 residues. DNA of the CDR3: TGTGCCAGCAGCTTACGACTAGCGGGAATTAGTTACAATGAGCAGTTCTTC. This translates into CASSLRLAGISYNEQFF.